This note documents a single T cell receptor beta chain sequence. The repertoire was sequenced with immunoSEQ multiplex PCR; TCRdb's copy has only in-frame clones and lacks some. The sample contains some 21,000 clones, roughly 30% of which appear only once. The CDR3 is 17 residues long. The germline V gene has CDR1 PRHDT and CDR2 FYEKMQ (reference sequence). V was pared by 5 bases and J by 6 bases, with 15 bases of the junction left unmatched. These data come from a study of graft-versus-host responses after intestinal transplantation. About the research overall: Each recipient received a multivisceral, liver-intestinal, or isolated intestinal graft. Once they had received anti-thymocyte globulin induction, all recipients took tacrolimus and steroids for roughly three years.

The authors seeded about 200,000 CFSE-labeled responder cells together with about 200,000 irradiated stimulator cells tagged with violet dye. Proliferating CFSE-low CD3+CD4+ and CD3+CD8+ responders were sorted post-reaction. Broader study findings: Researchers found GvH clones in recipient marrow, and some showed up first in ileum or blood.

The chain links TRBV13 to TRBJ2-1, with 8 positions matching TRBD2. The sample was alloreactive CD8+ T cells from a mixed lymphocyte reaction culture, taken before intestinal transplant. Indicated subset: CFSE-low proliferating T cells sorted from roughly six-day pre-transplant mixed lymphocyte reaction (GvH or HvG direction). The clonotype was recovered from a human patient who received an intestinal transplant. The CDR3 loop reads CASSALVSGGVSNEQFF. The CDR3 nucleotides read TGTGCCAGCAGCGCCTTAGTATCCGGGGGGGTGAGCAATGAGCAGTTCTTC.